Each of the 13 T cell receptor beta chains below was sequenced from the same sample in a study of beta chain features in type 1 diabetes. Expressed TCRB transcripts were sequenced because the isolated RNA had all been reverse transcribed beforehand. TCRdb keeps only in-frame clones here, not all; method: immunoSEQ multiplex PCR. The sample lists about 900,000 clones, roughly 16% occurring once. Sample: naive CD4+ T cells from blood. These receptors were collected from a woman aged 18-29 years in good health.

This clone has just a few counts. The chain is built from TRBV5-1 and TRBJ2-7; 10 bases match TRBD2. With 4 bases clipped from V and 5 bases from J, the junction kept 9 bases outside the gene matches. This CDR3 comprises 15 residues. Germline CDR1 SGHRS, CDR2 YFSETQ. The CDR3 spells CASSPRTSGTNEQYF. DNA of the CDR3: TGCGCCAGCAGCCCCCGAACTAGCGGGACAAACGAGCAGTACTTC.

This chain connects TRBV28 to TRBJ1-2; D is undetermined. Germline V gives CDR1 MDHEN, CDR2 SYDVKM. The CDR3 covers 13 residues. V dropped 3 bases and J dropped 7 bases, with 12 bases sitting between them. CDR3 in amino acids: CASSLGVEIGYTF. For the CDR3, the DNA is TGTGCCAGCAGTTTGGGAGTGGAGATTGGCTACACCTTC.

The rearrangement joins TRBV27 to TRBJ1-5; 8 bases align to TRBD1. The CDR3 runs to 18 residues. With V trimmed by 4 bases and J by 5 bases, 16 bases remained unmatched. CDR1 is MNHEY and CDR2 is SMNVEV in the germline V gene (reference sequence). CDR3 coding DNA: TGTGCCAGCAGTTCGGGCTTTGGACAGGGTCTCACCCATCAGCCCCAGCATTTT. Its protein product is CASSSGFGQGLTHQPQHF.

The rearrangement links TRBV19 to TRBJ2-4; the D gene is possibly TRBD2 (6 bases). Germline V gene data show CDR1 as LNHDA and CDR2 as SQIVND (reference sequence). The CDR3 has 15 residues. The V gene lost 6 bases and the J gene lost 0 bases, with 12 bases spanning the gap. The CDR3 region is CASRSEGRAKNIQYF. The DNA for the CDR3 is TGTGCCAGTAGATCGGAGGGAAGAGCCAAAAACATTCAGTACTTC.

The chain recombines TRBV28 with TRBJ2-4; 9 bases align to TRBD1. The CDR3 length is 15 residues. V trimming: 3 bases; J trimming: 7 bases; junction bases outside the gene matches: 7. Germline V gene data show CDR1 as MDHEN and CDR2 as SYDVKM. CDR3 nucleotides: TGTGCCAGCAGTTTTCCCTCGGGACAGGGCAACATTCAGTACTTC. This translates into CASSFPSGQGNIQYF.

In this sample, this clone turned up a few times. This chain connects TRBV5-1 to TRBJ2-6; the D call may be TRBD1 or TRBD2 (6 bases each). This CDR3 region has 17 residues. Looked up from germline, CDR1 is SGHRS and CDR2 is YFSETQ. Trimming left V 0 bases short and J 2 bases short, with 12 bases between. CDR3 in amino acids: CASSLARGAPGANVLTF. The CDR3 DNA is TGCGCCAGCAGCTTGGCTAGGGGGGCGCCTGGGGCCAACGTCCTGACTTTC.

The sample holds a few counts of this clone. The CDR3 protein is CSADPGQLQFF. The CDR3 nucleotides are TGCAGTGCTGACCCGGGACAACTCCAGTTCTTC. The chain is built from TRBV20-1 and TRBJ2-1; a possible D gene is TRBD1 (6 bases). Trimming removed 5 bases from V and 13 bases from J, with 15 bases in between. This CDR3 has 11 residues. Germline CDR1 DFQATT, CDR2 SNEGSKA (reference sequence).

The chain is built from TRBV5-5 and TRBJ2-4; TRBD2 is a possible D gene (5 bases). V was shortened by 4 bases and J by 4 bases, with 15 bases between the two germline ends. Germline V gene data show CDR1 as SGHKS and CDR2 as YYEKEE (reference sequence). The CDR3 has 15 amino acids. In nucleotides, the CDR3 is TGTGCCAGCAGCGACTGGCTAAGGGAGAAAAACATTCAGTACTTC. Its protein is CASSDWLREKNIQYF.

A few counts support this clone. The V call is TRBV6-1, the J call TRBJ1-4; D ambiguous. Trimming left V 4 bases short and J 0 bases short, with 15 bases between. The CDR3 totals 17 residues. Germline values: CDR1 MNHNS, CDR2 SASEGT. In DNA, the CDR3 is TGTGCCAGCAGTGGAAAGTACGGGTCCACAACTAATGAAAAACTGTTTTTT. Protein sequence: CASSGKYGSTTNEKLFF.

This clone was seen a few times. The chain carries TRBV6-5 and TRBJ2-5, with 7 bases that match TRBD2. Germline V gene sequence: CDR1 MNHEY, CDR2 SVGAGI. V lost 2 bases and J lost 6; bases outside the gene matches: 12. The length of the CDR3 is 16 residues. DNA of the CDR3: TGTGCCAGCAGTTACGGGTTTTCGAGCGGGGCCCAGACCCAGTACTTC. It codes for CASSYGFSSGAQTQYF.

This clone has just a few counts. This sequence joins TRBV28 and TRBJ2-3; TRBD2 aligns across 10 bases. This CDR3 region has 16 residues. Trimming took 5 bases from V and 5 from J; bases not matched to a gene: 10. Germline loops: CDR1 MDHEN, CDR2 SYDVKM. Here the CDR3 DNA reads TGTGCCAGCAGTCAGACCGGGACTAGCGTAATAGATACGCAGTATTTT. Its translation: CASSQTGTSVIDTQYF.

This chain joins TRBV27 and TRBJ1-5, with D tentatively TRBD1 (5 bases). CDR3 length equals 14 residues. CDR1 is MNHEY, CDR2 SMNVEV, per germline (reference sequence). Trimming removed 3 bases at V and 7 bases at J, with 13 bases between. CDR3 in amino acids: CASSLTYRSQPQHF. In nucleotides, the CDR3 is TGTGCCAGCAGTTTGACCTACAGGTCCCAGCCCCAGCATTTT.

In this sample, this clone turned up a few times. The V and J genes are TRBV5-4 and TRBJ2-1; 13 bases match TRBD2. This CDR3 has 15 amino acids. The V gene end was trimmed by 2 bases and the J gene end by 7 bases; junction bases not matched to a gene: 3. The germline V gene encodes CDR1 SGHNT and CDR2 YYREEE (reference sequence). The CDR3 sequence: CASSFPGLAGNEQFF. The CDR3 DNA reads as TGTGCCAGCAGCTTTCCGGGACTAGCGGGAAATGAGCAGTTCTTC. Looking up the rest from reference TRBV5-4 and TRBJ2-1 gives the full variable domain: ETGVTQSPTHLIKTRGQQVTLRCSSQSGHNTVSWYQQALGQGPQFIFQYYREEENGRGNFPPRFSGLQFPNYSSELNVNALELDDSALYLCASSFPGLAGNEQFFGPGTRLTVL.